A selection of T cell receptor beta chains follows, all from one sample in a study of blood T cell repertoires in COVID-19. TCRdb's copy holds only in-frame clones and misses some; the assay was immunoSEQ multiplex PCR. The sample consists of about 64,000 clones, less than 85% of them appearing once. The sequenced sample was peripheral blood. These receptors were taken from a human donor in a cohort sampled during active COVID-19. CDR3s include the opening cysteine and the closing phenylalanine or tryptophan. The D gene is left open where the match is weak. Clone sizes are given selectively: once, few, many, or a class where the clone is expanded.

DNA	CDR3	size	D	V	J
TGTGCCAGCAGTTTTAGCCATGAGCAGTTCTTC	CASSFSHEQFF	NA	NA	TRBV28	TRBJ2-1
TGCGCCAGCAGCCAAGAGTCTGCAGGGGGGAACTATGGCTACACCTTC	CASSQESAGGNYGYTF	once	TRBD1	TRBV4-3	TRBJ1-2
TGTGCCAGCAGTTACCCGGGACAGGGCTACGAGCAGTACTTC	CASSYPGQGYEQYF	NA	TRBD1	TRBV6-6	TRBJ2-7
TGCGCCAGCAGCTTCTCTGGGAGTTCAGATACGCAGTATTTT	CASSFSGSSDTQYF	NA	NA	TRBV5-1	TRBJ2-3
TGTGCCAGCACCAAGAAAGTAGGCGGTACATCCTACGAGCAGTACTTC	CASTKKVGGTSYEQYF	NA	NA	TRBV2	TRBJ2-7
TGTGCCAGCAGCTTAGGGGGGCGGGGGGCTTTCTACGAGCAGTACTTC	CASSLGGRGAFYEQYF	NA	TRBD2	TRBV11-2	TRBJ2-7
TGTGCCAGCAGCTACGGGACTATCCGGGGAGAGACCCAGTACTTC	CASSYGTIRGETQYF	once	TRBD2	TRBV7-2	TRBJ2-5
TGTGCCAGCAGCTTAGCCGCGGGAGCTCGGACAGATACGCAGTATTTT	CASSLAAGARTDTQYF	NA	TRBD2	TRBV7-2	TRBJ2-3
TGTGCCAGCAGCCTCTGGGCCGGGGTTGCATACAATGAGCAGTTCTTC	CASSLWAGVAYNEQFF	NA	NA	TRBV14	TRBJ2-1
TGTGCCAGCAGCTTAAGTCCGACTAGGACAGGGGATGAGCAGTTCTTC	CASSLSPTRTGDEQFF	NA	TRBD1	TRBV7-3	TRBJ2-1
TGTGCCAGCAGCGAGACAGGGGCTGTAGCCAAAAACATTCAGTACTTC	CASSETGAVAKNIQYF	once	TRBD1	TRBV2	TRBJ2-4
TGTGCCAGCAGCTCCGGACAGCTCGCGAACACCGGGGAGCTGTTTTTT	CASSSGQLANTGELFF	NA	NA	TRBV5-8	TRBJ2-2
TGTGCCAGCGCCAACCAAGCGAACACGACCGCCGAGCAGTACTTC	CASANQANTTAEQYF	NA	NA	TRBV21-1	TRBJ2-7
TGTGCCAGCTCATCCCCTCAATACCAGACTAGCGGGAGGACGGGCGGTGAGCAGTTCTTC	CASSSPQYQTSGRTGGEQFF	NA	TRBD2	TRBV18	TRBJ2-1
TGTGCCAGCAGTAACTACATAAGGACAGGGGGGGGTAATGAGCAGTTCTTC	CASSNYIRTGGGNEQFF	once	TRBD1	TRBV7-2	TRBJ2-1
TGTGCCAGCAACTCGGTTAAGGGTAGGGGTGAAGCTTTCTTT	CASNSVKGRGEAFF	NA	NA	TRBV25-1	TRBJ1-1
TGTGCCAGCAGCTTAATGGGCCACACCTCCTACGAGCAGTACTTC	CASSLMGHTSYEQYF	NA	NA	TRBV5-6	TRBJ2-7
TGTGCCAGCAGTTACTCCCCTGAGGGCACGCAGTATTTT	CASSYSPEGTQYF	NA	NA	TRBV6-5	TRBJ2-3
TGTGCCTGGAGTGGGGGCGGGGGGGGCAGCAATCAGCCCCAGCATTTT	CAWSGGGGGSNQPQHF	NA	NA	TRBV30	TRBJ1-5
TGTGCCACCAGTCTTACAGGCACTGAAGCTTTCTTT	CATSLTGTEAFF	NA	NA	TRBV24-1	TRBJ1-1
TGTGCCACCAGCAGAGGGTCAGGGAGCACAGATACGCAGTATTTT	CATSRGSGSTDTQYF	NA	NA	TRBV15	TRBJ2-3
TGTGCCAGCAGCCGAGGCGGGAGAAACACCGGGGAGCTGTTTTTT	CASSRGGRNTGELFF	NA	TRBD2	TRBV7-3	TRBJ2-2
TGTGCCACCACCACAGGGGGTGGGAATCAGCCCCAGCATTTT	CATTTGGGNQPQHF	few	TRBD1	TRBV6-6	TRBJ1-5
TGTGCCAGCAGCTTTACACAAGAGACCCAGTACTTC	CASSFTQETQYF	NA	NA	TRBV6-2/TRBV6-3	TRBJ2-5
TGTGCCAGCAGTTTCGGGGCTAGCGGGTCCTACGAGCAGTACTTC	CASSFGASGSYEQYF	NA	TRBD2	TRBV27	TRBJ2-7
TGTGCCAGCAGTTTAGGGCTCTACGAGCAGTACTTC	CASSLGLYEQYF	NA	NA	TRBV12-3/TRBV12-4	TRBJ2-7
TGTGCCAGCTCATTTAGGGTACCGCGGACTAGCGGGAGGGCCGACAATGAGCAGTTCTTC	CASSFRVPRTSGRADNEQFF	NA	TRBD2	TRBV18	TRBJ2-1
TGTGCCAGCAGCTTAGGGACAGGGGGAAGTCAGCCCCAGCATTTT	CASSLGTGGSQPQHF	few	TRBD1	TRBV7-9	TRBJ1-5
TGTGCCAGCAGTTTCGCTAGCGGATCCTACGAGCAGTACTTC	CASSFASGSYEQYF	NA	TRBD2	TRBV28	TRBJ2-7
TGTGCCAGTAGCAGCCTGGGGACAGGGTATGGCTACACCTTC	CASSSLGTGYGYTF	NA	TRBD1	TRBV19	TRBJ1-2
TGTGCCAGCCACAGGGACAGAGTCTCTGGGGCCAACGTCCTGACTTTC	CASHRDRVSGANVLTF	NA	TRBD1	TRBV2	TRBJ2-6
TGTGCCAGCTCGCCCGACAGGGGGGGAGAGACCCAGTACTTC	CASSPDRGGETQYF	NA	TRBD1	TRBV18	TRBJ2-5
TGTGCCAGCAGCCACCGGGAGAAATCCTACAATGAGCAGTTCTTC	CASSHREKSYNEQFF	NA	NA	TRBV9	TRBJ2-1